This entry features one T cell receptor (beta chain) sequence. With autoimmune disease history or systemic immunosuppression, patients were excluded. The source of the sample is a study of OX40 agonist ivuxolimab in advanced cancers. Study summary: Antecedent anti-PD-1, anti-PD-L1 or anti-CTLA-4 therapy was permissible, with 35% to 40% having received some.

Assay: immunoSEQ multiplex PCR; the TCRdb copy retains only in-frame clones and omits some. The top ten hold roughly 0.98% of the sample, which has about 74,000 clones, around nine tenths seen once. The TCR was taken from an adult with an advanced solid tumor such as melanoma, head and neck, liver or kidney cancer. Sequencing used CD4+ or CD8+ T cells sorted from blood, obtained in a trial of the OX40 agonist ivuxolimab.

CDR3: CASSRDRVSYEQYF. The CDR3 region has the DNA TGTGCCAGTTCCCGGGACAGAGTCTCCTACGAGCAGTACTTC. The chain recombines TRBV28 with TRBJ2-7, with TRBD1 matching over 7 bases. V shed 9 bases and J 0 bases; nucleotides not matched to a gene: 8. This CDR3 contains 14 residues. Germline CDR1 reads MDHEN; CDR2 reads SYDVKM.